This entry features one T cell receptor beta chain sequence. As yet, its antigen is unknown. The PCR was carried out with 60 Vbeta primers and 13 Jbeta primers. Only in-frame clones appear in the TCRdb table, and some are missing; sequencing was by immunoSEQ multiplex PCR. Among some 100,000 clones listed, just under 70% were seen once. This sample is part of a study of cytomegalovirus exposure and HLA in healthy donors. V dropped 6 bases and J dropped 7; count of bases not matched to a gene: 14. The CDR3 consists of 15 residues. Germline V gene data show CDR1 as MNHNS and CDR2 as SASEGT. Study-wide results and limits: It was confirmed in vitro that a few of the CMV-associated chains were specific for CMV antigens. With further analysis later on, most CMV-associated TCR beta chains appeared HLA-restricted. Highly shared sequence variants in one cluster were likely a sequencing artifact.

This TCR derives from a woman in her sixties or seventies in good health and CMV-seropositive. V and J are TRBV6-1 and TRBJ2-5, with 7 bases matching TRBD1. The specimen was PBMCs. DNA for the CDR3: TGTGCCAGCAGAGTCAGGGGGTCGACCTCGTGGACCCAGTACTTC. This codes for CASRVRGSTSWTQYF.